A single sample gave rise to the 5 T cell receptor beta chains below, sequenced in a study of T cells in Graves' hyperthyroidism and ophthalmopathy. Amplification targeted TCR beta CDR3 regions from RNA transcripts. When the TCR CDR3 underwent first-round RT-PCR, the HTBI primer set was used. TCRdb fed the multiplex PCR reads into MiXCR, producing one record per CDR3 protein. Here the sample spans about 640,000 distinct CDR3 sequences, roughly 15% being singletons. The source material was blood. These receptors all come from a woman in her forties or fifties with Graves' ophthalmopathy.

The chain links TRBV13 to TRBJ2-1; D perhaps matches TRBD2 (5 bases). V lost 5 bases and J 7 bases, leaving 18 bases between the germline ends. The CDR3 runs to 15 residues. Germline CDR1 PRHDT, CDR2 FYEKMQ (reference sequence). This CDR3 is CASSTEYRDRNEQFF. The CDR3 DNA reads TGTGCCAGCAGCACCGAATATCGGGATCGGAATGAGCAGTTCTTC.

The table lists this clonotype with many counts. CDR3 DNA: TGTGCCAGCAGCCTGGGAAGTGCCTACGAGCAGTACTTC. As protein: CASSLGSAYEQYF. The chain has TRBV7-3 and TRBJ2-7; D call uncertain. The CDR3 has 13 amino acids. V was trimmed by 5 bases and J by 2 bases, leaving 10 bases between them. The V gene's germline CDR1 is SGHTA and CDR2 FQGTGA. The full variable domain, in which reference TRBV7-3 and TRBJ2-7 provide the parts outside the CDR3, is GAGVSQTPSNKVTEKGKYVELRCDPISGHTALYWYRQSLGQGPEFLIYFQGTGAADDSGLPNDRFFAVRPEGSVSTLKIQRTERGDSAVYLCASSLGSAYEQYFGPGTRLTVT.

This clonotype showed up many times. The V gene is TRBV11-2, the J gene TRBJ2-7, with TRBD1 identical over 9 bases. Germline V gene lookup returns CDR1 SGHAT and CDR2 FQNNGV. Trimming at V came to 5 bases and at J to 4 bases, leaving 12 bases not matched to a gene. The CDR3 length is 16 residues. The CDR3 DNA reads TGTGCCAGCAGCCCAGGAACCGGGACAGGGATGTACGAGCAGTACTTC. This codes for CASSPGTGTGMYEQYF. Using reference TRBV11-2 and TRBJ2-7 for the parts outside the CDR3, the full variable domain is EAGVAQSPRYKIIEKRQSVAFWCNPISGHATLYWYQQILGQGPKLLIQFQNNGVVDDSQLPKDRFSAERLKGVDSTLKIQPAKLEDSAVYLCASSPGTGTGMYEQYFGPGTRLTVT.

This CDR3 is CASSDLTGVIPGELFF. For the CDR3, the DNA is TGTGCCAGCAGTGATTTGACAGGGGTGATTCCCGGGGAGCTGTTTTTT. The chain uses TRBV12-3 or TRBV12-4 and TRBJ2-2; 8 bases agree with TRBD1. The CDR3 is 16 amino acids. The trim removed 5 bases at V and 6 bases at J, leaving 11 bases unmatched.

With respect to this clonotype: Since a much larger clone is just one base distant, this may be a read error. This sequence joins TRBV7-2 and TRBJ1-1; a weak D match, TRBD1 (6 bases). The germline V gene encodes CDR1 SGHTA and CDR2 FQGNSA. The CDR3 is 14 amino acids. V shed 9 bases and J shed 4 bases, with 18 bases lying between them. The CDR3 DNA is TGTGCCAGTAGTGCAGACAGGAGAGGCACTGAAGCTTTCTTT. It encodes CASSADRRGTEAFF.